This T cell receptor (beta chain) was sequenced during a study of blood T cell repertoires in COVID-19 (dated by TCRdb to 2020 to 2022). For the study in its entirety: The collaborator samples originated in the United States, Italy and Spain and spanned the acute and convalescent phases of COVID-19. Nearly every sample came with metadata listing a de-identified subject ID, COVID-19 status, age in years and sex. A freely available public database, intended as a resource for researchers studying the immune response to SARS-CoV-2, is where the repertoires were released. Deeply sampled blood TCRbeta repertoires from subjects exposed to, actively infected with, or recovered from COVID-19 were included in the dataset. Samples came from the ongoing ImmuneRACE study (first 160 participants) plus 1,254 subjects from 6 global collaborators. The material from the prospective study consisted of cDNA or gDNA derived from T cells, B-cell-depleted T cells, or PBMCs. HLA class I and class II types, where available, came from metadata supplied by the sample provider rather than from assay-based typing.

At one collaborating source in Seattle, patients were enrolled during active infection and were followed longitudinally through the course of disease. Collaborating institutions collected whole blood in K2EDTA tubes following their own protocols. For TCRbeta analysis, collaborators shipped samples in one of three forms: frozen whole blood, isolated PBMCs, or DNA extracted from either of those sample types. Points the paper makes about the study in general: The quantity of clinical and demographic metadata differed by source and by participant and was supplied without curation.

For this clone: The clone's antigen remains unknown. Per-base quality was not reported, and no clone a single base away is much larger than it.

Including cysteine and phenylalanine, the CDR3 has 15 amino acids. Kept here is only the CDR3 DNA, which spans 45 bases and is read in frame from base 1. The V and J ends are trimmed by 5 bases and 6 bases, leaving 20 bases between them. CDR1 and CDR2, per the germline V gene, are SGHVS and FNYEAQ. TCRbeta CDR3 regions were amplified from genomic DNA using the immunoSEQ Assay, a bias-controlled multiplex PCR. For the original study's pipeline: Nucleated cell counts per sample were estimated from amplification of reference gene primers within the assay. To quantify the absolute abundance of each unique TCRbeta CDR3 rearrangement, sequence reads were collapsed and filtered. Productive Simpson clonality was computed per sample as the square root of Simpson's diversity index over productive rearrangements. Sourced from immuneACCESS, this table was stored by TCRdb with only in-frame sequences that have V and J called. A share of the clones is absent; for the studies checked, an unresolved V gene accounts for under half, and the remainder has no known explanation. V, J and clone size are taken as reported in that table, and D and trimming were inferred from the DNA itself. Here the sample has roughly 180,000 clones; 81% occur a single time. The ten top clones hold about 10% of the sample.

The receptor was derived from a woman older than 75 with COVID-19, enrolled during active disease. The chain employs TRBV7-6 and TRBJ2-7; D gene: possibly TRBD1, on 7 matching bases. Sequencing was carried out using peripheral blood. In nucleotide form, the sequence is TGTGCCAGCAGCGCCAACAGGGGAATTAGCGGCGAGCAGTACTTC. The encoded protein is CASSANRGISGEQYF.